The clone carrying this TCR beta chain was detected only a few times. Its target is not known. Germline V gene lookup returns CDR1 MDHEN and CDR2 SYDVKM. Trimming left V 5 bases short and J 1 base short, with 8 bases between. The CDR3 contains 13 residues. The authors ran a second PCR of roughly 6 to 12 cycles using a sample-barcoded 5' primer and a J-beta primer mix. CDR3-containing paired-end reads numbered at least 3 million in each sample. One entry per CDR3 protein results from TCRdb running MiXCR on the 5' RACE reads. The table lists 2 million or so distinct CDR3 sequences, roughly 49% of them singletons. This sample is part of a study of blood T cells in healthy people across ages. Study-wide findings and caveats: Diversity figures based on one million T cells were deemed too low.

The chain is built from TRBV28 and TRBJ2-5; no definite D call. This sequence originates from a woman between 40 and 55 years old in good health. Specimen: blood. The CDR3 spells CASSVLSQETQYF. In DNA form, the CDR3 reads TGTGCCAGCAGTGTACTCTCCCAAGAGACCCAGTACTTC. Combining the CDR3 with reference TRBV28 and TRBJ2-5 gives the whole variable domain DVKVTQSSRYLVKRTGEKVFLECVQDMDHENMFWYRQDPGLGLRLIYFSYDVKMKEKGDIPEGYSVSREKKERFSLILESASTNQTSMYLCASSVLSQETQYFGPGTRLLVL.